These T cell receptor beta chains were read from a single sample in a study of cytomegalovirus exposure and HLA in healthy donors. The assay was immunoSEQ multiplex PCR, and TCRdb's table has in-frame clones only and misses some. The sample comprises 160,000 or so clones, about 88% of which are singletons, and about 2.4% rests with the top ten. The material sequenced was PBMCs. The receptors come from a woman aged 18-29 years in good health and CMV-seronegative. CDR3s include the opening cysteine and the closing phenylalanine or tryptophan. The D gene is left open where the match is weak. Some rows mark clone size as missing; the rest say once, few, many or name a class of expanded clone.

CDR3nt: TGCGCCAGCAGCCCGGGACAGGGGAATGAAAAACTGTTTTTT
CDR3aa: CASSPGQGNEKLFF
v_gene: TRBV5-1
abundance: few
d_gene: TRBD1
j_gene: TRBJ1-4

CDR3nt: TGTGCCAGCAGCCCAGCGGGAGGGCCGAGGAATGAGCAGTTCTTC
CDR3aa: CASSPAGGPRNEQFF
v_gene: TRBV5-4
abundance: -
d_gene: TRBD2
j_gene: TRBJ2-1

CDR3nt: TGTGCCAGCTCACGCCAGGGGGAGCAGTTCTTC
CDR3aa: CASSRQGEQFF
v_gene: TRBV18
abundance: -
d_gene: -
j_gene: TRBJ2-1

CDR3nt: TGTGCCAGCAGTTACCCCGGGGGTAACAATGAGCAGTTCTTC
CDR3aa: CASSYPGGNNEQFF
v_gene: TRBV6-5
abundance: -
d_gene: -
j_gene: TRBJ2-1

CDR3nt: TGTGCCAGCAGCCCGGTCTTCGGGAGTCGGGACTCTGGAAACACCATATATTTT
CDR3aa: CASSPVFGSRDSGNTIYF
v_gene: TRBV27
abundance: -
d_gene: -
j_gene: TRBJ1-3

CDR3nt: TGCGCCAGCAGCGCCCTCGGACTAGCGGTAGACGAGCAGTACTTC
CDR3aa: CASSALGLAVDEQYF
v_gene: TRBV4-1
abundance: -
d_gene: TRBD2
j_gene: TRBJ2-7

CDR3nt: TGTGCCAGTAGTCCCGGGACACAGGATCCGAGGGGCCAGCCCCAGCATTTT
CDR3aa: CASSPGTQDPRGQPQHF
v_gene: TRBV19
abundance: -
d_gene: -
j_gene: TRBJ1-5

CDR3nt: TGTGCCATCAGTGAGCCGTTGGCCGAGCAGTACTTC
CDR3aa: CAISEPLAEQYF
v_gene: TRBV10-3
abundance: -
d_gene: -
j_gene: TRBJ2-7

CDR3nt: TGTGCCAGCAGTGTGGGACAGGGGGTTCTGCAGCCCCAGCATTTT
CDR3aa: CASSVGQGVLQPQHF
v_gene: TRBV2
abundance: -
d_gene: TRBD1
j_gene: TRBJ1-5

CDR3nt: TGTGCCAGCAAGCGGTCCTCGCGGAGCAATCAGCCCCAGCATTTT
CDR3aa: CASKRSSRSNQPQHF
v_gene: TRBV2
abundance: -
d_gene: -
j_gene: TRBJ1-5

CDR3nt: TGTGCCAGCAGTGTAATGGGGGAGGGCACTGAAGCTTTCTTT
CDR3aa: CASSVMGEGTEAFF
v_gene: TRBV6-1
abundance: -
d_gene: -
j_gene: TRBJ1-1

CDR3nt: TGTGCCAGCAGCTGGACAGGGGAAACCGGGGAGCTGTTTTTT
CDR3aa: CASSWTGETGELFF
v_gene: TRBV6-6
abundance: once
d_gene: TRBD1
j_gene: TRBJ2-2

CDR3nt: TGTGCCAGCAGTGGGGACTACCAAGAGACCCAGTACTTC
CDR3aa: CASSGDYQETQYF
v_gene: TRBV6-1
abundance: -
d_gene: -
j_gene: TRBJ2-5

CDR3nt: TGTGCCAGCAGTGAGCCGCCGGGACAGGGGGCAGATACGCAGTATTTT
CDR3aa: CASSEPPGQGADTQYF
v_gene: TRBV6-1
abundance: -
d_gene: TRBD1
j_gene: TRBJ2-3

CDR3nt: TGTGCCAGCAGTTCACTAGCGGGGGGATACGAGCAGTACTTC
CDR3aa: CASSSLAGGYEQYF
v_gene: TRBV28
abundance: -
d_gene: TRBD2
j_gene: TRBJ2-7

CDR3nt: TGTGCCAGCAGCTTAGATCGGCGGGTTGAGCAGTACTTC
CDR3aa: CASSLDRRVEQYF
v_gene: TRBV11-2
abundance: -
d_gene: -
j_gene: TRBJ2-7

CDR3nt: TGTGCCACTGGGGCAGGGGAAAGCTACGAGCAGTACTTC
CDR3aa: CATGAGESYEQYF
v_gene: TRBV28
abundance: -
d_gene: -
j_gene: TRBJ2-7

CDR3nt: TGCGCCAGCAGCCAAGATTCGGCGGTCTCCTACGAGCAGTACTTC
CDR3aa: CASSQDSAVSYEQYF
v_gene: TRBV4-3
abundance: -
d_gene: -
j_gene: TRBJ2-7

CDR3nt: TGTGCCAGCAGTACACCAGGGAAAGATGGCTATGGCTACACCTTC
CDR3aa: CASSTPGKDGYGYTF
v_gene: TRBV28
abundance: -
d_gene: -
j_gene: TRBJ1-2

CDR3nt: TGTGCCTGGGGCCCGGGGACTAGCGGACTACCTTCCACAGATACGCAGTATTTT
CDR3aa: CAWGPGTSGLPSTDTQYF
v_gene: TRBV30
abundance: -
d_gene: TRBD2
j_gene: TRBJ2-3

CDR3nt: TGTGCCAGCAGCTCGGGAGGGGGGGTTATCTATGGCTACACCTTC
CDR3aa: CASSSGGGVIYGYTF
v_gene: TRBV7-8
abundance: -
d_gene: -
j_gene: TRBJ1-2

CDR3nt: TGTGCCAGCAGTCCGTGGACTAGCGGGAGGGCCGACGAGCAGTACTTC
CDR3aa: CASSPWTSGRADEQYF
v_gene: TRBV27
abundance: -
d_gene: TRBD2
j_gene: TRBJ2-7

CDR3nt: TGTGCCACCAGGACGGGACAGGGTGAGCTGTTTTTT
CDR3aa: CATRTGQGELFF
v_gene: TRBV15
abundance: -
d_gene: TRBD1
j_gene: TRBJ2-2

CDR3nt: TGTGCCAGCAGTTATGCGCTTAATGAAAAACTGTTTTTT
CDR3aa: CASSYALNEKLFF
v_gene: TRBV6-1
abundance: -
d_gene: -
j_gene: TRBJ1-4

CDR3nt: TGCGCCAGCAGCCACCCTGTAACGGGCAGGGGGAGGTATTCACCCCTCCACTTT
CDR3aa: CASSHPVTGRGRYSPLHF
v_gene: TRBV4-1
abundance: -
d_gene: TRBD1
j_gene: TRBJ1-6

CDR3nt: TGCGCCAGCAGCCAAACGGGACAGAGCTCTGGAAACACCATATATTTT
CDR3aa: CASSQTGQSSGNTIYF
v_gene: TRBV4-3
abundance: -
d_gene: TRBD1
j_gene: TRBJ1-3

CDR3nt: TGTGCCAGCAGTGGGGGACTCCGATACACCGGGGAGCTGTTTTTT
CDR3aa: CASSGGLRYTGELFF
v_gene: TRBV2
abundance: -
d_gene: -
j_gene: TRBJ2-2

CDR3nt: TGCGCCAGCAGCCAAGAGGAGACAGGCTCCTACAATGAGCAGTTCTTC
CDR3aa: CASSQEETGSYNEQFF
v_gene: TRBV4-3
abundance: few
d_gene: -
j_gene: TRBJ2-1

CDR3nt: TGTGCCAGCCGTAAAGGGGGAGACAATCAGCCCCAGCATTTT
CDR3aa: CASRKGGDNQPQHF
v_gene: TRBV28
abundance: -
d_gene: -
j_gene: TRBJ1-5

CDR3nt: TGTGCCTGGATCGGGACAGCCTCTAATTCACCCCTCCACTTT
CDR3aa: CAWIGTASNSPLHF
v_gene: TRBV30
abundance: -
d_gene: TRBD1
j_gene: TRBJ1-6

CDR3nt: TGTGCCAGCAGCCCCGTAGCGGGAGCAGGGGGCGAGCAGTACTTC
CDR3aa: CASSPVAGAGGEQYF
v_gene: TRBV9
abundance: -
d_gene: TRBD2
j_gene: TRBJ2-7